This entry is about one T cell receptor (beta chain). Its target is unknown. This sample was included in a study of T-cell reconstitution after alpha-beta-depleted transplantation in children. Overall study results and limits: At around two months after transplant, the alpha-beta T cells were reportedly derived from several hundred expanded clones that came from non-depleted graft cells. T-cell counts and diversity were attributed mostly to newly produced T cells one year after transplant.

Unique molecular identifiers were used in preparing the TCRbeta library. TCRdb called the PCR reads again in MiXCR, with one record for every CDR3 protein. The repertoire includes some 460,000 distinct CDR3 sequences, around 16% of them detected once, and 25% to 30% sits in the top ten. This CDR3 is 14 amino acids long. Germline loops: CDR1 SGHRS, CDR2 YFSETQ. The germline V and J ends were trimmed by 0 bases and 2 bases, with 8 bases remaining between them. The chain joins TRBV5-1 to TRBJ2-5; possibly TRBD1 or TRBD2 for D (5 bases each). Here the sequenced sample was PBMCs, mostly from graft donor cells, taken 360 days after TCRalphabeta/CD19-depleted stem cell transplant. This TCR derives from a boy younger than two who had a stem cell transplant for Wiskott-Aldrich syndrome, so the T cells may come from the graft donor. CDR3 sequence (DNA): TGCGCCAGCAGCTTGGAAGGGGAGCAAGAGACCCAGTACTTC. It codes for CASSLEGEQETQYF. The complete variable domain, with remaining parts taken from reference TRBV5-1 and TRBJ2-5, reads KAGVTQTPRYLIKTRGQQVTLSCSPISGHRSVSWYQQTPGQGLQFLFEYFSETQRNKGNFPGRFSGRQFSNSRSEMNVSTLELGDSALYLCASSLEGEQETQYFGPGTRLLVL.